A single sample gave rise to the 24 T cell receptor beta chains below, sequenced in a study of cytomegalovirus exposure and HLA in healthy donors. Primers included in the PCR were 60 Vbeta and 13 Jbeta primers. Profiling relied on immunoSEQ multiplex PCR, and the TCRdb table lists in-frame clones only, not all of them. The sample carries fewer than 150,000 clones, 70% to 85% recorded once. Material: PBMCs. Receptors were obtained from a man in his forties or fifties in good health and CMV-seropositive.

The CDR3, as DNA: TGTGCCAGCAGTCAGCGGGAGGCCCCCACAGATACGCAGTATTTT. It translates to CASSQREAPTDTQYF. The genes are TRBV6-1 and TRBJ2-3; TRBD2 matches at 9 bases. Germline lookup yields CDR1 MNHNS and CDR2 SASEGT. Germline trimming cut 5 bases from V and 2 bases from J; bases unmatched to any gene: 5. This CDR3 is 15 amino acids long.

The V gene is TRBV7-9, the J gene TRBJ1-1; D unresolved. Germline values: CDR1 SEHNR, CDR2 FQNEAQ (reference sequence). V dropped 4 bases and J dropped 0 bases, with 18 bases sitting between them. This CDR3 has 17 residues. The CDR3 here is CASSSPQLGGMNTEAFF. The CDR3 DNA is TGTGCCAGCAGCTCCCCCCAGCTCGGAGGGATGAACACTGAAGCTTTCTTT.

This sequence joins TRBV4-1 and TRBJ1-5; tentatively, D is TRBD1 (5 bases). Germline lookup yields CDR1 MGHRA and CDR2 YSYEKL. Trimming took off 1 base at V and 2 bases at J, with 12 bases between the two ends. This CDR3 is built from 16 residues. The CDR3 sequence: CASSQGFRAGNQPQHF. The CDR3 nucleotides read TGCGCCAGCAGCCAAGGTTTCAGGGCGGGCAATCAGCCCCAGCATTTT.

This clone was seen a handful of times. V and J are TRBV6-4 and TRBJ2-2; the D is unclear. Germline CDR1 MRHNA, CDR2 SNTAGT. The CDR3 runs to 16 residues. Trimming stripped 4 bases from V and 0 bases from J, with 12 bases between. CDR3 loop: CASSALGHSNTGELFF. As DNA, the CDR3 is TGTGCCAGCAGTGCGTTGGGCCATTCGAACACCGGGGAGCTGTTTTTT.

This rearrangement joins TRBV7-9 to TRBJ2-1, with D possibly TRBD2 on 5 matching bases. The CDR3 extends over 17 amino acids. CDR1 and CDR2 from the germline V gene are SEHNR and FQNEAQ (reference sequence). V was clipped by 7 bases and J by 6 bases, with 25 bases between them. The CDR3 sequence is CASTPRYDGRYGNEQFF. CDR3 nucleotides: TGTGCCAGCACCCCACGTTACGATGGGAGATATGGCAATGAGCAGTTCTTC.

The chain has TRBV15 and TRBJ2-7; D not certain. V dropped 0 bases and J dropped 4 bases, with 4 bases sitting between them. This CDR3 is 12 amino acids long. CDR1 and CDR2 from the germline V gene are LNHNV and YYDKDF (reference sequence). The CDR3 region has the DNA TGTGCCACCAGCAGAGATCAGTACGAGCAGTACTTC. Translating it yields CATSRDQYEQYF.

DNA of the CDR3: TGCGCCAGCAGCCGAAGCACGACCGAGGTTAATCAGCCCCAGCATTTT. Translated: CASSRSTTEVNQPQHF. The V and J genes are TRBV4-1 and TRBJ1-5; D is unresolved. V was pared by 4 bases and J by 4 bases, with 17 bases between. This CDR3 is built from 16 residues. Germline-derived CDR1 and CDR2 are MGHRA and YSYEKL.

A few counts support this clone. This chain joins TRBV5-6 and TRBJ2-3, with TRBD1 matching over 10 bases. J was trimmed by 1 base and V by 4 bases; bases with no gene match: 6. CDR1 and CDR2 (germline): SGHDT, YYEEEE. The CDR3 covers 16 residues. The CDR3 here is CASSLGTGVRTDTQYF. In DNA, the CDR3 is TGTGCCAGCAGCCTGGGGACAGGGGTTCGCACAGATACGCAGTATTTT.

The chain employs TRBV30 and TRBJ2-1; weak D call: TRBD2 (6 bases). The CDR3 is 11 amino acids. CDR1 GTSNPN and CDR2 SVGIG come from the germline V gene (reference sequence). V was trimmed by 1 base and J by 9 bases, leaving 7 bases between them. The CDR3 region has the DNA TGTGCCTGGAGTGGGGGGGTTGAGCAGTTCTTC. Encoded protein: CAWSGGVEQFF.

The chain combines TRBV10-3 with TRBJ2-7, with D perhaps matching TRBD1 (6 bases). Trimming removed 4 bases at V and 2 bases at J, with 12 bases between. CDR1 ENHRY and CDR2 SYGVKD come from the germline V gene. This CDR3 is 14 amino acids long. CDR3 nucleotide sequence: TGTGCCATCAGTGCGGGGACAATCACCTACGAGCAGTACTTC. Residues: CAISAGTITYEQYF.

The genes are TRBV2 and TRBJ2-7, with 7 bases identical to TRBD1. CDR3 size: 16 residues. V was clipped by 1 base and J by 2 bases; unmatched bases: 8. Germline lookup yields CDR1 SNHLY and CDR2 FYNNEI. CDR3 amino acids: CASSEGDSKRTYEQYF. As DNA, the CDR3 is TGTGCCAGCAGTGAAGGGGACAGCAAACGTACCTACGAGCAGTACTTC.

This chain joins TRBV7-2 and TRBJ1-2, with D hard to call. The germline V gene has CDR1 SGHTA and CDR2 FQGNSA. The CDR3 totals 12 residues. V gave up 2 bases and J gave up 5 bases, with 6 bases separating them. The CDR3 is CASSLFEYGYTF. CDR3 nucleotides: TGTGCCAGCAGCTTATTCGAGTATGGCTACACCTTC.

This clone was picked up a small number of times. One end of the junction varies from germline; a read error may be responsible. The chain employs TRBV5-6 and TRBJ2-2, with D possibly TRBD2 on 5 matching bases. Germline CDR1 reads SGHDT; CDR2 reads YYEEEE. The CDR3 has 17 residues. The CDR3 nucleotides read TGTGCCAGCAGCCCGGGCGGGCTAGCCGGAAACATCGGGGAGCTGTTTTTT. Protein: CASSPGGLAGNIGELFF.

To note about this clone: A read error may produce the germline difference seen at one junction end. CDR3 in amino acids: CATSRDWGGYGQYF. The CDR3 DNA follows: TGTGCCACCAGCAGAGATTGGGGGGGCTACGGGCAGTACTTC. V and J are TRBV15 and TRBJ2-7, with TRBD2 as a possible D gene (7 bases). Germline lookup yields CDR1 LNHNV and CDR2 YYDKDF (reference sequence). CDR3 length: 14 residues.

The chain combines TRBV30 with TRBJ1-3; TRBD1 might be the D (5 bases). Germline CDR1 GTSNPN, CDR2 SVGIG (reference sequence). V was pared by 4 bases and J by 0 bases, with 13 bases between. This CDR3 comprises 15 residues. The CDR3 DNA sequence: TGTGCCTGGATTTTAAGACAGAACTCTGGAAACACCATATATTTT. Translated, it gives CAWILRQNSGNTIYF.

The rearrangement joins TRBV5-1 to TRBJ2-7; TRBD1 might be the D (6 bases). This CDR3 is 14 amino acids long. Trimming took 3 bases from V and 2 from J, leaving 12 bases between them. Germline loops: CDR1 SGHRS, CDR2 YFSETQ. CDR3 DNA: TGCGCCAGCAGCTCGGGACATACGACCTACGAGCAGTACTTC. Translated: CASSSGHTTYEQYF.

The chain uses TRBV7-7 and TRBJ2-1, with 7 bases aligning to TRBD1. V dropped 5 bases and J dropped 0; count of bases not matched to a gene: 4. This CDR3 region has 15 residues. Per germline, CDR1 SSHAT and CDR2 FNYEAQ (reference sequence). CDR3 loop: CASSHGQASYNEQFF. The DNA of the CDR3 is TGTGCCAGCAGCCACGGACAGGCCTCCTACAATGAGCAGTTCTTC. The variable domain in full, completed from reference TRBV7-7 and TRBJ2-1, reads GAGVSQSPRYKVTKRGQDVTLRCDPISSHATLYWYQQALGQGPEFLTYFNYEAQPDKSGLPSDRFSAERPEGSISTLTIQRTEQRDSAMYRCASSHGQASYNEQFFGPGTRLTVL.

This rearrangement joins TRBV7-3 to TRBJ2-5; 14 bases agree with TRBD2. V shed 2 bases, J shed 4 bases, and the junction held 15 bases outside the gene matches. The CDR3 is 20 amino acids. Germline V CDR1 and CDR2: SGHTA, FQGTGA. CDR3 loop: CASSLPRGTSGSPRGETQYF. The CDR3 DNA sequence: TGTGCCAGCAGCTTACCGAGAGGGACTAGCGGGAGTCCTCGGGGAGAGACCCAGTACTTC.

V usage is TRBV6-4 and J usage is TRBJ1-1; D not certain. Trimming pared 6 bases from V and 0 bases from J, leaving 8 bases between. The germline gives CDR1 MRHNA, CDR2 SNTAGT. CDR3 length equals 13 residues. CDR3 in amino acids: CASSPQMNTEAFF. As DNA, the CDR3 is TGTGCCAGCAGCCCACAGATGAACACTGAAGCTTTCTTT.

The genes are TRBV27 and TRBJ1-5; 10 bases fit TRBD1. The CDR3 covers 15 residues. CDR1 is MNHEY, CDR2 SMNVEV, per germline (reference sequence). Trimming at V came to 3 bases and at J to 7 bases, leaving 6 bases not matched to a gene. DNA for the CDR3: TGTGCCAGCAGTTTCAGGGGGACAGGGGTACAGCCCCAGCATTTT. Amino acid sequence: CASSFRGTGVQPQHF.

J is TRBJ2-2 and V is TRBV18; no reliable D call. Trimming took 1 base from V and 2 from J, leaving 11 bases between them. Germline CDR1 and CDR2: KGHSH and LQKENI. CDR3 length: 16 amino acids. CDR3 sequence reads: CASSPRAGVNTGELFF. The CDR3 DNA reads TGTGCCAGCTCACCACGGGCAGGCGTAAACACCGGGGAGCTGTTTTTT.

The V gene is TRBV18, the J gene TRBJ1-6; D gene uncertain. V lost 2 bases and J lost 8, with 13 bases in between. The CDR3 runs to 15 residues. Germline-derived CDR1 and CDR2 are KGHSH and LQKENI. CDR3 coding DNA: TGTGCCAGCTCACCATTGGGGATCGGGGATTCACCCCTCCACTTT. This sequence encodes CASSPLGIGDSPLHF.

The V and J genes are TRBV6-1 and TRBJ1-6, with 7 bases matching TRBD1. CDR1 is MNHNS and CDR2 is SASEGT in the germline V gene. The V gene end was trimmed by 4 bases and the J gene end by 10 bases; junction bases not matched to a gene: 10. The CDR3 runs to 15 residues. For the CDR3, the DNA is TGTGCCAGCAGTGCGATACAGGGGCGAGACTCACCCCTCCACTTT. Translating it yields CASSAIQGRDSPLHF.

In the case of this clone: One junction end does not reproduce the germline sequence, and a read error may be involved. The V and J genes are TRBV7-7 and TRBJ2-3; 11 bases are a match to TRBD2. CDR1 and CDR2 from the germline V gene are SSHAT and FNYEAQ (reference sequence). This CDR3 has 15 amino acids. The CDR3: CASSLALAGADTQYF. In nucleotides, the CDR3 is TGTGCTAGCAGCTTAGCACTAGCGGGAGCAGATACGCAGTATTTT. Together with reference TRBV7-7 and TRBJ2-3, the CDR3 gives the full variable domain: GAGVSQSPRYKVTKRGQDVTLRCDPISSHATLYWYQQALGQGPEFLTYFNYEAQPDKSGLPSDRFSAERPEGSISTLTIQRTEQRDSAMYRCASSLALAGADTQYFGPGTRLTVL.